This passage covers 32 T cell receptor beta chains from one sample sequenced in a study of T cell changes during pregnancy in multiple sclerosis. TCRdb's copy holds only in-frame clones and misses some; the assay was immunoSEQ multiplex PCR. Among tens of thousands of clones listed, 96% were seen once. The sequences come from CD8+ T cells from peripheral blood mononuclear cells, collected after pregnancy. These receptors were taken from a female donor with multiple sclerosis, enrolled in a pregnancy study.

This chain connects TRBV4-3 to TRBJ2-1; possibly TRBD2 for D (6 bases). Looked up from germline, CDR1 is LGHNA and CDR2 is YSLEER. Between the trimmed V and J ends, which lost 4 bases and 0 bases, there was a span of 16 bases. The CDR3 length is 17 residues. The CDR3 region is CASSPRWGESSYNEQFF. The CDR3 nucleotides are TGCGCCAGCAGCCCGCGGTGGGGGGAGAGCTCCTACAATGAGCAGTTCTTC.

The J gene is TRBJ2-1, the V gene TRBV28, with TRBD2 matching 14 bases. The CDR3 contains 14 residues. The germline V gene encodes CDR1 MDHEN and CDR2 SYDVKM. V gave up 6 bases and J gave up 7 bases; unmatched junction bases: 2. In DNA, the CDR3 is TGTGCCAGCAGGGGACTAGCGGGAGAAAATGAGCAGTTCTTC. This encodes CASRGLAGENEQFF.

The V and J genes are TRBV11-1 and TRBJ2-7; the match to TRBD2 covers 12 bases. Germline lookup yields CDR1 SGHAT and CDR2 FQDESV (reference sequence). This CDR3 has 15 residues. V shed 5 bases and J 7 bases; nucleotides not matched to a gene: 9. CDR3 sequence: CASSILAGGPNEQYF. The CDR3, as DNA: TGTGCCAGCAGCATTCTAGCGGGAGGGCCTAATGAGCAGTACTTC.

The chain uses TRBV5-1 and TRBJ2-7; D is perhaps TRBD1 (5 bases). The germline V and J ends were trimmed by 3 bases and 4 bases, with 14 bases remaining between them. Germline V gene lookup returns CDR1 SGHRS and CDR2 YFSETQ. The CDR3 has 14 residues. CDR3 protein: CASSSGLGAYEQYF. CDR3 DNA sequence: TGCGCCAGCAGCTCAGGGTTGGGTGCGTACGAGCAGTACTTC. Together with reference TRBV5-1 and TRBJ2-7, the CDR3 gives the full variable domain: KAGVTQTPRYLIKTRGQQVTLSCSPISGHRSVSWYQQTPGQGLQFLFEYFSETQRNKGNFPGRFSGRQFSNSRSEMNVSTLELGDSALYLCASSSGLGAYEQYFGPGTRLTVT.

The rearrangement joins TRBV5-1 to TRBJ2-1, with D possibly matching TRBD2 (6 bases). This CDR3 region has 13 residues. The V gene lost 0 bases and the J gene lost 8 bases, with 9 bases spanning the gap. CDR1 and CDR2 from the germline V gene are SGHRS and YFSETQ. The CDR3 sequence: CASSLAREDEQFF. Here the CDR3 DNA reads TGCGCCAGCAGCTTGGCCAGGGAGGATGAGCAGTTCTTC.

The V call is TRBV28, the J call TRBJ2-7; D uncertain. The CDR3 runs 15 residues. CDR1 MDHEN and CDR2 SYDVKM come from the germline V gene. Trimming took 3 bases from V and 0 from J, leaving 12 bases between them. The CDR3 sequence: CASSFPASGSYEQYF. The CDR3 nucleotides read TGTGCCAGCAGTTTCCCAGCCTCAGGCTCCTACGAGCAGTACTTC.

This clone was recorded only once. The genes are TRBV29-1 and TRBJ2-7, with 9 bases lining up with TRBD2. The V gene end was trimmed by 5 bases and the J gene end by 1 base; junction bases not matched to a gene: 9. The CDR3 is 15 residues long. Germline values: CDR1 SQVTM, CDR2 ANQGSEA. The CDR3, as DNA: TGCAGCGTTAGCGGGGGGAAGACAGTTTCCTACGAGCAGTACTTC. This codes for CSVSGGKTVSYEQYF.

This chain links TRBV27 with TRBJ2-2; no firm D call. In germline, CDR1 is MNHEY, CDR2 SMNVEV (reference sequence). CDR3 length equals 13 residues. V dropped 4 bases and J dropped 8 bases, with 11 bases sitting between them. The DNA of the CDR3 is TGTGCCAGCAGTTCAACGCTGGAGGGGGAGCTGTTTTTT. Translating it yields CASSSTLEGELFF.

The chain links TRBV19 to TRBJ2-3; D gene ambiguous. Trimming left V 7 bases short and J 4 bases short, with 15 bases between. The CDR3 has 14 residues. CDR1 is LNHDA and CDR2 is SQIVND in the germline V gene (reference sequence). CDR3 sequence: CASTHTGSADTQYF. The DNA for the CDR3 is TGTGCCAGTACCCACACGGGTTCGGCAGATACGCAGTATTTT. Supplemented by reference TRBV19 and TRBJ2-3, the full variable domain reads DGGITQSPKYLFRKEGQNVTLSCEQNLNHDAMYWYRQDPGQGLRLIYYSQIVNDFQKGDIAEGYSVSREKKESFPLTVTSAQKNPTAFYLCASTHTGSADTQYFGPGTRLTVL.

The chain couples TRBV28 to TRBJ2-7, with D perhaps TRBD2 (6 bases). There are 16 residues in the CDR3. Trimming took 5 bases from V and 1 from J, leaving 18 bases between them. The germline gives CDR1 MDHEN, CDR2 SYDVKM. The CDR3 DNA reads as TGTGCCAGCAGTAGAAAACCCGGGACTTTGTCCTACGAGCAGTACTTC. Residues: CASSRKPGTLSYEQYF. Full variable domain (outside the CDR3, taken from reference TRBV28 and TRBJ2-7): DVKVTQSSRYLVKRTGEKVFLECVQDMDHENMFWYRQDPGLGLRLIYFSYDVKMKEKGDIPEGYSVSREKKERFSLILESASTNQTSMYLCASSRKPGTLSYEQYFGPGTRLTVT.

V and J are TRBV19 and TRBJ2-7; 9 positions agree with TRBD2. The V gene end was trimmed by 4 bases and the J gene end by 5 bases; junction bases not matched to a gene: 6. The germline gives CDR1 LNHDA, CDR2 SQIVND (reference sequence). The CDR3 totals 14 residues. Written as DNA, the CDR3 is TGTGCCAGTAGTACCACCGGGACTAGCCACGAGCAGTACTTC. Translating it yields CASSTTGTSHEQYF.

V is TRBV18 and J is TRBJ2-7; TRBD2 agrees at 9 bases. Germline trimming cut 3 bases from V and 5 bases from J; bases unmatched to any gene: 8. CDR3 length equals 15 residues. Germline-derived CDR1 and CDR2 are KGHSH and LQKENI. CDR3 in amino acids: CASSPRASGINEQYF. CDR3 DNA sequence: TGTGCCAGCTCACCCCGGGCTAGCGGGATAAACGAGCAGTACTTC.

This chain uses TRBV27 with TRBJ1-1; no clear D. Germline CDR1 reads MNHEY; CDR2 reads SMNVEV (reference sequence). CDR3 size: 14 residues. The ends were cut back, 5 bases at V and 11 bases at J, with 21 bases in the middle. CDR3: CASSTDGPTRGAFF. The CDR3 DNA follows: TGTGCCAGCAGTACCGACGGACCAACCCGCGGGGCTTTCTTT.

V gene TRBV27 combines with J gene TRBJ2-5; TRBD1 might be the D (5 bases). Germline V gives CDR1 MNHEY, CDR2 SMNVEV (reference sequence). This CDR3 comprises 11 residues. The V and J ends lost 7 bases and 4 bases respectively, with 7 bases between them. Written as DNA, the CDR3 is TGTGCCAGCATTCAGGGAGAGACCCAGTACTTC. Residues: CASIQGETQYF.

The chain's CDR3 is CASSPRPGELFF. The CDR3 DNA reads as TGTGCCAGCAGCCCCAGGCCCGGGGAGCTGTTTTTT. The V and J genes are TRBV7-9 and TRBJ2-2; D is undetermined. Deletions cut 5 bases from V and 6 bases from J, with 7 bases between. The CDR3 is 12 amino acids. Germline V CDR1 and CDR2: SEHNR, FQNEAQ (reference sequence).

J is TRBJ1-2 and V is TRBV27; a possible D gene is TRBD1 (5 bases). This CDR3 is 15 amino acids long. V was pared by 3 bases and J by 4 bases, with 15 bases between. Germline V gene sequence: CDR1 MNHEY, CDR2 SMNVEV (reference sequence). The CDR3 is CASSFLSGAGYGYTF. CDR3 nucleotide sequence: TGTGCCAGCAGTTTCCTCAGTGGGGCTGGCTATGGCTACACCTTC.

The chain couples TRBV7-2 to TRBJ2-5; TRBD1 aligns across 9 bases. Trimming took 8 bases from V and 7 from J; bases not matched to a gene: 11. This CDR3 is built from 14 residues. Germline V CDR1 and CDR2: SGHTA, FQGNSA. The CDR3 loop reads CASGDRDGGGTQYF. The CDR3 DNA is TGTGCCAGCGGGGACAGGGACGGAGGGGGGACCCAGTACTTC.

Points on this clone: The identical CDR3 is also encoded by other nucleotide sequences in the sample. Here the CDR3 reads CASSFGGSYEQYF. The DNA for the CDR3 is TGTGCCAGCAGCTTTGGAGGCAGCTACGAGCAGTACTTC. The gene calls are TRBV7-9 and TRBJ2-7, with a weak D call TRBD2 (5 bases). CDR1 is SEHNR and CDR2 is FQNEAQ in the germline V gene (reference sequence). The CDR3 has 13 amino acids. Trimming removed 3 bases at V and 3 bases at J, with 9 bases between.

This rearrangement joins TRBV28 to TRBJ2-1; 7 positions agree with TRBD1. Germline loops: CDR1 MDHEN, CDR2 SYDVKM. This CDR3 is 17 amino acids long. With 4 bases clipped from V and 2 bases from J, the junction kept 11 bases outside the gene matches. The CDR3 nucleotides are TGTGCCAGCAGTTCTATTTCGTCGGGACAGCCCTACAATGAGCAGTTCTTC. Amino acid sequence: CASSSISSGQPYNEQFF.

As concerns this clone: One junction end does not reproduce the germline sequence, and a read error may be involved. At the DNA level, this CDR3 is encoded by other sequences in the same sample as well. The gene calls are TRBV28 and TRBJ1-2; D possibly corresponds to TRBD1 (6 bases). CDR1 and CDR2 (germline): MDHEN, SYDVKM. This CDR3 is 15 amino acids long. The CDR3 region is CASSDRITEGYGYTF. CDR3 coding DNA: TGTGCCAGCAGTGACAGGATAACCGAAGGATATGGCTACACCTTT.

This clone was detected only once. The J gene is TRBJ2-7, the V gene TRBV7-9; D remains ambiguous. The germline CDR1 and CDR2 sequences are SEHNR and FQNEAQ (reference sequence). The CDR3 has 14 amino acids. Trimming stripped 4 bases from V and 0 bases from J, with 10 bases between. Written as DNA, the CDR3 is TGTGCCAGCAGCTCAGCGAGAGCCTCCTACGAGCAGTACTTC. It specifies CASSSARASYEQYF.

The chain uses TRBV27 and TRBJ1-5; D gene ambiguous. Germline V gives CDR1 MNHEY, CDR2 SMNVEV (reference sequence). The CDR3 consists of 12 residues. The V end lost 0 bases, the J end lost 6 bases, and 3 bases lay between the germline ends. CDR3 nucleotide sequence: TGTGCCAGCAGTTTATCTATTCAGCCCCAGCATTTT. As protein: CASSLSIQPQHF.

This rearrangement joins TRBV4-3 to TRBJ2-7, with D maybe TRBD2 (6 bases). Trimming cost V 1 base and J 4 bases, with 14 bases left between them. Germline CDR1 LGHNA, CDR2 YSLEER. CDR3 length equals 15 residues. In DNA form, the CDR3 reads TGCGCCAGCAGCCAAGGCGAGGGCGGGAATTACGAGCAGTACTTC. Translation: CASSQGEGGNYEQYF.

The CDR3 protein is CASYRGLGYQETQYF. The CDR3 coding sequence is TGTGCCAGCTACAGGGGGTTGGGGTACCAAGAGACCCAGTACTTC. The chain combines TRBV2 with TRBJ2-5; 8 bases are shared with TRBD1. This CDR3 has 15 amino acids. Germline CDR1 is SNHLY and CDR2 is FYNNEI. V trimming: 8 bases; J trimming: 0 bases; junction bases outside the gene matches: 8.

This rearrangement joins TRBV29-1 to TRBJ2-1, with TRBD2 matching 10 bases. This CDR3 is built from 17 residues. The germline CDR1 and CDR2 sequences are SQVTM and ANQGSEA. Trimming cost V 3 bases and J 4 bases; bases outside gene matches: 12. The CDR3 DNA reads TGCAGCGTTGATGTAGCGGGAGGTCCCTATCCTTACAATGAGCAGTTCTTC. Translating it yields CSVDVAGGPYPYNEQFF.

This chain uses TRBV6-5 with TRBJ2-7; D is uncertain. V lost 3 bases, J lost 3 bases, and 9 bases lay in between. This CDR3 has 13 residues. Germline CDR1 MNHEY, CDR2 SVGAGI. Here the CDR3 DNA reads TGTGCCAGCAGTTATAACAGCTTCTACGAGCAGTACTTC. As protein: CASSYNSFYEQYF.

The chain combines TRBV9 with TRBJ2-7; D is perhaps TRBD1 (6 bases). Germline V gene lookup returns CDR1 SGDLS and CDR2 YYNGEE. The ends were cut back, 3 bases at V and 6 bases at J, with 13 bases in the middle. The CDR3 length is 13 residues. CDR3 amino acids: CASSDRVGSEQYF. The CDR3 DNA sequence: TGTGCCAGCAGCGACAGGGTGGGATCCGAGCAGTACTTC.

CDR3: CASSFQGGTQYF. For the CDR3, the DNA is TGTGCCAGCAGTTTTCAGGGGGGGACCCAGTACTTC. The J gene is TRBJ2-5, the V gene TRBV28; D is perhaps TRBD1 (7 bases). Germline lookup yields CDR1 MDHEN and CDR2 SYDVKM. This CDR3 is built from 12 residues. V was shortened by 3 bases and J by 7 bases, with 9 bases between the two germline ends.

This clone was found once. The chain is built from TRBV28 and TRBJ2-1, with D possibly being TRBD1 (6 bases). Trimming removed 7 bases from V and 6 bases from J, with 19 bases in between. The CDR3 consists of 15 residues. Germline lookup yields CDR1 MDHEN and CDR2 SYDVKM. The CDR3 is CASINRDKNFNEQFF. For the CDR3, the DNA is TGTGCCAGCATTAACCGGGACAAGAACTTCAATGAGCAGTTCTTC. The whole variable domain, filled in from reference TRBV28 and TRBJ2-1, reads DVKVTQSSRYLVKRTGEKVFLECVQDMDHENMFWYRQDPGLGLRLIYFSYDVKMKEKGDIPEGYSVSREKKERFSLILESASTNQTSMYLCASINRDKNFNEQFFGPGTRLTVL.

The chain joins TRBV19 to TRBJ2-7; a possible D gene is TRBD1 (6 bases). The CDR3 is 15 amino acids. With 6 bases removed from V and 1 base from J, the gap between germline ends came to 16 bases. CDR1 and CDR2 (germline): LNHDA, SQIVND (reference sequence). CDR3 coding DNA: TGTGCCAGTAGAGCCGGGACCAGGGGATCCTACGAGCAGTACTTC. Protein: CASRAGTRGSYEQYF. Full variable domain (missing parts from reference TRBV19 and TRBJ2-7): DGGITQSPKYLFRKEGQNVTLSCEQNLNHDAMYWYRQDPGQGLRLIYYSQIVNDFQKGDIAEGYSVSREKKESFPLTVTSAQKNPTAFYLCASRAGTRGSYEQYFGPGTRLTVT.

This chain joins TRBV5-1 and TRBJ2-7, with D possibly being TRBD2 (6 bases). This CDR3 spans 17 amino acids. The V end lost 3 bases, the J end lost 4 bases, and 23 bases lay between the germline ends. Germline V gene lookup returns CDR1 SGHRS and CDR2 YFSETQ. CDR3 DNA sequence: TGCGCCAGCAGCTCCACACGGGTGGGACTTGGGAGATACGAGCAGTACTTC. Its protein product is CASSSTRVGLGRYEQYF.

The chain employs TRBV19 and TRBJ1-1; D remains ambiguous. The CDR3 extends over 14 amino acids. V was pared by 3 bases and J by 7 bases, with 15 bases between. Germline values: CDR1 LNHDA, CDR2 SQIVND (reference sequence). This chain's CDR3 is CASSMTHFTIEAFF. CDR3 nucleotide sequence: TGTGCCAGTAGTATGACTCATTTCACGATTGAAGCTTTCTTT.